Described below is a single TCR beta chain sequence and its context. These data originate in a study of cytomegalovirus exposure and HLA in healthy donors. V gave up 5 bases and J gave up 0 bases, with 7 bases separating them. CDR3 length equals 13 residues. CDR1 and CDR2 (germline): SGHVS, FQNEAQ. Only in-frame clones appear in the TCRdb table, and some are missing; sequencing was by immunoSEQ multiplex PCR. The table lists about 240,000 clones, around 87% of them singletons. The rearrangement uses TRBV7-8 and TRBJ1-1; D ambiguous. Sequencing was done on a sample of PBMCs. This clonotype was obtained from a woman between 25 and 40 years old in good health and CMV-seropositive. CDR3 nucleotides: TGTGCCAGCAGCCCACAAATGAACACTGAAGCTTTCTTT. Amino acid sequence: CASSPQMNTEAFF. Variable domain in full (rest from reference TRBV7-8 and TRBJ1-1): GAGVSQSPRYKVAKRGQDVALRCDPISGHVSLFWYQQALGQGPEFLTYFQNEAQLDKSGLPSDRFFAERPEGSVSTLKIQRTQQEDSAVYLCASSPQMNTEAFFGQGTRLTVV.